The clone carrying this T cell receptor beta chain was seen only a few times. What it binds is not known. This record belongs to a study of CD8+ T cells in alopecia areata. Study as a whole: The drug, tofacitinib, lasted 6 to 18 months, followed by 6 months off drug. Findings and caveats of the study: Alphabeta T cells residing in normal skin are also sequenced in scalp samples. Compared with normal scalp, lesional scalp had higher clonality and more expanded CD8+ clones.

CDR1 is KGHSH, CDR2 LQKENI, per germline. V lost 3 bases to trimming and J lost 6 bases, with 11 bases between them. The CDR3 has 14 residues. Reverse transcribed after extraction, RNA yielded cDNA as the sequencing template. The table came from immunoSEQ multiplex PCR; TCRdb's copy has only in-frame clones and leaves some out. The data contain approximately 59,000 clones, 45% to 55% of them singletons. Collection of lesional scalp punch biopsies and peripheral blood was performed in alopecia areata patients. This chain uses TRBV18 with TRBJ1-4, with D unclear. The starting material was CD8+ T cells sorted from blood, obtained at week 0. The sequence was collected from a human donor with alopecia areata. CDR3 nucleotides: TGTGCCAGCTCACCGATTCGTCGGGATGAAAAACTGTTTTTT. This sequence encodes CASSPIRRDEKLFF.